The present entry profiles one T cell receptor beta chain with its context. The sample is drawn from a study of blood T cell repertoires in COVID-19. Study-wide context: Acute and convalescent COVID-19 samples came from the United States, Italy and Spain. T cells, B-cell-depleted T cells, or PBMCs provided the cDNA or gDNA that served as material.

The CDR3 has 12 amino acids. Looked up from germline, CDR1 is SEHNR and CDR2 is FQNEAQ (reference sequence). The V end lost 9 bases, the J end lost 5 bases, and 14 bases lay between the germline ends. As handled by the study authors: Scientists estimated how many nucleated cells there were by amplifying reference gene primers. Assay used: immunoSEQ multiplex PCR; TCRdb lists only in-frame clones, some missing. V, J and clone size reflect that table, while D and trimming were determined from the DNA. The table has about 300,000 clones, 70% to 90% seen once. This TCR was recovered from a woman aged 25 to 39 who had recovered from COVID-19. The sequenced sample was peripheral blood. The chain uses TRBV7-9 and TRBJ2-7; TRBD1 is a possible D gene (6 bases). In nucleotides, the CDR3 is TGTGCCAGTCACGACCAGGGGAACGAGCAGTACTTC. Translating it yields CASHDQGNEQYF. The entire variable domain, with the rest obtained from reference TRBV7-9 and TRBJ2-7, is as follows: DTGVSQNPRHKITKRGQNVTFRCDPISEHNRLYWYRQTLGQGPEFLTYFQNEAQLEKSRLLSDRFSAERPKGSFSTLEIQRTEQGDSAMYLCASHDQGNEQYFGPGTRLTVT.